These T cell receptor beta chains were read from a single sample in a study of shared clonotypes between healthy human individuals. The data were produced by immunoSEQ multiplex PCR, yet TCRdb's version contains in-frame clones alone and is incomplete. The repertoire holds around 1,100,000 clones, with approximately 80% as singletons. The sequencing input was memory CD4+ T cells from PBMCs. The receptors come from a man aged 18 to 35 in good health. Some clones in this sample may be carry-over from other donors' samples. Both conserved end residues are part of each CDR3. D genes are given only for firm matches.

j_gene | d_gene | v_gene | CDR3aa
TRBJ1-3 | - | TRBV6-5 | CASSYSAGDGNTIYF
TRBJ2-5 | - | TRBV5-5 | CASSPTDPMSTQYF
TRBJ2-2 | - | TRBV7-3 | CASSSTVNTGELFF
TRBJ2-3 | - | TRBV11-1 | CASRPRGLDTQYF
TRBJ1-5 | TRBD1 | TRBV14 | CASSPTTGTNQPQHF
TRBJ1-1 | - | TRBV14 | CASSQVGIMNTEAFF
TRBJ2-3 | TRBD2 | TRBV5-6 | CASSLALLAGGPDTQYF
TRBJ1-1 | - | TRBV6-1 | CASRTSNTEAFF
TRBJ2-5 | - | TRBV5-1 | CASSPARQVQETQYF
TRBJ2-7 | - | TRBV11-2 | CASSLLPGEGTYEQYF
TRBJ2-1 | - | TRBV28 | CASSTASGRVEQFF
TRBJ2-7 | - | TRBV6-1 | CASSEVFSPYEQYF
TRBJ1-2 | - | TRBV6-1 | CASSYDSNYGYTF
TRBJ1-2 | - | TRBV6-5 | CASSKGHADGYTF
TRBJ2-7 | - | TRBV4-1 | CASSQASGRIHYEQYF
TRBJ2-1 | - | TRBV14 | CASSRDYNEQFF
TRBJ1-1 | - | TRBV9 | CASRRDENTEAFF
TRBJ1-3 | - | TRBV18 | CASSWSRDGNTIYF
TRBJ1-5 | - | TRBV2 | CATRLGEGNQPQHF
TRBJ2-7 | - | TRBV25-1 | CASTTGSYEQYF
TRBJ2-7 | TRBD2 | TRBV10-3 | CAISVAGESREQYF
TRBJ2-2 | - | TRBV5-1 | CASSSLGGELFF
TRBJ2-1 | TRBD2 | TRBV5-4 | CASSLPGAGGDNEQFF
TRBJ2-6 | - | TRBV15 | CATSKGDSGANVLTF
TRBJ1-2 | TRBD1 | TRBV19 | CASTEAGTGVSGYTF
TRBJ2-7 | - | TRBV20-1 | CSARRDLEQYF
TRBJ2-7 | TRBD2 | TRBV7-3 | CASSSAGGGEQYF
TRBJ1-2 | - | TRBV7-8 | CASSLSPGGDGYTF
TRBJ1-2 | TRBD1 | TRBV27 | CASSPRTGIGGGYTF
- | - | TRBV7-9 | CASSLGRNTYEQYF
TRBJ1-4 | - | TRBV9 | CASSSGRGSNEKLFF
TRBJ1-5 | - | TRBV6-6 | CATRDRRDQPQHF
TRBJ2-3 | TRBD2 | TRBV7-2 | CASSPGVDLAGGTDTQYF
TRBJ2-7 | TRBD2 | TRBV4-3 | CASSQELAGVRYF
TRBJ1-2 | TRBD1 | TRBV7-2 | CASKLHGLGTGSHGYTF
TRBJ2-7 | TRBD1 | TRBV5-1 | CASSLQDRGSEQYF
TRBJ2-1 | - | TRBV11-1 | CASSLGQNNEQFF
TRBJ2-6 | - | TRBV30 | CAITARGFSGANVLTF
TRBJ2-2 | - | TRBV19 | CASSVQGGVGELFF
TRBJ2-2 | - | TRBV2 | CASKYRGNTGELFF
TRBJ2-1 | TRBD2 | TRBV11-2 | CASSLVKEAGVSYNEQFF
TRBJ2-1 | TRBD2 | TRBV5-1 | CASSLGGSSYNEQFF